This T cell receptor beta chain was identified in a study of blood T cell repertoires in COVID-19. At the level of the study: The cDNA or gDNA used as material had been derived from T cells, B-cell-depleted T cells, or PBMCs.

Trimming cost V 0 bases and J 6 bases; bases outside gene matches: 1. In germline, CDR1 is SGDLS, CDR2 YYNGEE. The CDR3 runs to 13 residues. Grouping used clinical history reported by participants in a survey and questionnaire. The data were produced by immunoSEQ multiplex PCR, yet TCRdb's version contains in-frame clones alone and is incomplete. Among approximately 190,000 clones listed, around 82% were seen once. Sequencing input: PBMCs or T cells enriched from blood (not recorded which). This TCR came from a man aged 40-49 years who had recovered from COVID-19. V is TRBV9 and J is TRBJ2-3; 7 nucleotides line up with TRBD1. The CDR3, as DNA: TGTGCCAGCAGCGTAGGAGGGGGCGATACGCAGTATTTT. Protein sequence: CASSVGGGDTQYF. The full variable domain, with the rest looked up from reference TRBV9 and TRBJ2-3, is DSGVTQTPKHLITATGQRVTLRCSPRSGDLSVYWYQQSLDQGLQFLIQYYNGEERAKGNILERFSAQQFPDLHSELNLSSLELGDSALYFCASSVGGGDTQYFGPGTRLTVL.